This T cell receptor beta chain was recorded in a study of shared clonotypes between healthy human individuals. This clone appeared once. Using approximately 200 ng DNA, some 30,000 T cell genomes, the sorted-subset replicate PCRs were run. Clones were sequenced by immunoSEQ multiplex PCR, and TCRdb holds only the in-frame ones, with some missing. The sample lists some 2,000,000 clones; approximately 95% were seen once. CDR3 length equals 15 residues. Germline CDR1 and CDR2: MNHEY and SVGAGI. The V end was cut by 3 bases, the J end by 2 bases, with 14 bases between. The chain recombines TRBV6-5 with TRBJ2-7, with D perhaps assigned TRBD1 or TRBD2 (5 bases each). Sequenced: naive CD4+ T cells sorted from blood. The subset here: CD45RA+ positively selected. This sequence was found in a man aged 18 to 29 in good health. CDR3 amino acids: CASSYSLRGAYEQYF. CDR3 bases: TGTGCCAGCAGTTATTCCCTGAGAGGGGCCTACGAGCAGTACTTC.